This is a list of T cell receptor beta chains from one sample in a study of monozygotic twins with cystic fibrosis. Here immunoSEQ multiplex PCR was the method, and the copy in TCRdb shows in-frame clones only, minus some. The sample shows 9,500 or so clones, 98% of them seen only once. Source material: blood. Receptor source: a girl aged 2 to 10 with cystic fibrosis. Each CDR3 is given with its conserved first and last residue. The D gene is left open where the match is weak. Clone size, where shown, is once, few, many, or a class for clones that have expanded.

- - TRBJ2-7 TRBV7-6 CASSLRTTYEQYF TGTGCCAGCAGCCTCCGGACCACCTACGAGCAGTACTTC
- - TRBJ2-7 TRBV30 CAWSAGGHEQYF TGTGCCTGGAGTGCAGGCGGTCACGAGCAGTACTTC
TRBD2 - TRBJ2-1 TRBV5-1 CASSLVRSSGYEQFF TGCGCCAGCAGCTTGGTAAGGTCTAGCGGCTATGAGCAGTTCTTC
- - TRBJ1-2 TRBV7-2 CASSLEWQGDYGYTF TGTGCCAGCAGCTTAGAGTGGCAGGGAGACTATGGCTACACCTTC
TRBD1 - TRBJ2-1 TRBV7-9 CASSYQTGDFHNEQFF TGTGCCAGCAGCTACCAGACAGGGGACTTCCACAATGAGCAGTTCTTC
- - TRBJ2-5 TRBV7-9 CASSPRTPEETQYF TGTGCCAGCAGCCCCCGGACGCCGGAAGAGACCCAGTACTTC
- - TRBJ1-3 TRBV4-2 CASSQDPKPLSGNTIYF TGTGCCAGCAGCCAAGATCCCAAACCGCTCTCTGGAAACACCATATATTTT
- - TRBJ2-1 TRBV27 CASSGAYNEQFF TGTGCCAGCAGTGGAGCCTACAATGAGCAGTTCTTC
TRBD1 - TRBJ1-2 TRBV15 CATSRNRGNYGYTF TGTGCCACCAGCAGAAACAGGGGGAACTATGGCTACACCTTC
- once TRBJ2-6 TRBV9 CASSIRDRWANVLTF TGTGCCAGCAGCATAAGGGACCGCTGGGCCAACGTCCTGACTTTC